This entry concerns a single T cell receptor (beta chain). What it recognizes is unknown. Germline trimming cut 5 bases from V and 5 bases from J; bases unmatched to any gene: 11. This CDR3 has 15 amino acids. Germline V lookup: CDR1 LNHDA, CDR2 SQIVND (reference sequence). This record comes from a study of PD-L1 blockade in urothelial cancer. Notes on the study in general: A pretreatment blood TCR clonality that fell below the median predicted better progression-free and overall survival.

TCRdb's copy holds only in-frame clones and misses some; the assay was immunoSEQ multiplex PCR. The table shows over 20,000 clones, with 75% to 90% occurring only once. The chain combines TRBV19 with TRBJ2-5, with 7 bases fitting TRBD2. This clonotype originated in a man in his fifties or sixties with urothelial cancer. The sequencing used PBMCs, collected around atezolizumab (anti-PD-L1) treatment. The CDR3 reads CASSALGLSAETQYF. CDR3 sequence (DNA): TGTGCCAGTAGTGCCCTGGGACTATCCGCGGAGACCCAGTACTTC.